The T cell receptor (beta chain) under discussion was sequenced for a study of CD8 T cells in Susac syndrome. Germline CDR1 reads MNHNS; CDR2 reads SASEGT. Trimming took 1 base from V and 4 from J, leaving 10 bases between them. The CDR3 is 14 residues long. High-throughput TCR beta sequencing covered peripheral CD8+ and CD4+ T cells. Random hexamers primed reverse transcription of about 0.5 to 1 ug RNA. Amplification of TCR beta CDR3 used immunoSEQ multiplex PCR across 54 Vbeta and 13 Jbeta. TCRdb passed the immunoSEQ multiplex PCR reads through MiXCR, listing each CDR3 protein once. The sample lists fewer than 150,000 distinct CDR3 sequences; roughly 96% were seen once. This clonotype appeared a single time.

This chain connects TRBV6-1 to TRBJ1-2; D is perhaps TRBD1 (5 bases). Sequencing used CD4+ T cells from PBMCs. This TCR came from a human donor in good health. In nucleotides, the CDR3 is TGTGCCAGCAGTGAAGTAAGGACACTCTATGGCTACACCTTC. Residues: CASSEVRTLYGYTF.